Below, 25 T cell receptor beta chains from the same sample are listed, as sequenced in a study of CD8+CD57+ T cells in acquired aplastic anemia. It was genomic DNA that served as the template for profiling TCR beta VDJ and CDR3. TCRdb reprocessed the reads with MiXCR, giving one entry per CDR3 protein. The sample lists 150,000 to 200,000 distinct CDR3 sequences; 55% to 70% were seen once. Sequenced sample: sorted CD4+, CD8+, or CD8+CD57+ T cells (not recorded which) from PBMCs. The receptors originated from a human donor with severe aplastic anemia or a healthy control (not recorded which).

Details on this clonotype: At one of its ends the junction is not consistent with the germline gene, which may arise from a read error. The CDR3 nucleotides read TGTGCCGGCAGCCCGGGGACAGGGTTTCAGCCCCAGCATTTT. It translates to CAGSPGTGFQPQHF. This chain links TRBV7-6 with TRBJ1-5; 9 bases are a match to TRBD1. The CDR3 is 14 amino acids. From germline, CDR1 is SGHVS and CDR2 FNYEAQ. The entire variable domain, with the rest obtained from reference TRBV7-6 and TRBJ1-5, is as follows: GAGVSQSPRYKVTKRGQDVALRCDPISGHVSLYWYRQALGQGPEFLTYFNYEAQQDKSGLPNDRFSAERPEGSISTLTIQRTEQRDSAMYRCAGSPGTGFQPQHFGDGTRLSIL.

The V call is TRBV15, the J call TRBJ2-5, with D perhaps TRBD1 or TRBD2 (7 bases each). CDR3 size: 18 residues. V was shortened by 0 bases and J by 5 bases, with 22 bases between the two germline ends. The germline V gene has CDR1 LNHNV and CDR2 YYDKDF (reference sequence). CDR3 region: CATSRDHVTAGGGETQYF. CDR3 nucleotide sequence: TGTGCCACCAGCAGAGATCACGTCACGGCAGGGGGGGGGGAGACCCAGTACTTC. Together with reference TRBV15 and TRBJ2-5, the CDR3 gives the full variable domain: DAMVIQNPRYQVTQFGKPVTLSCSQTLNHNVMYWYQQKSSQAPKLLFHYYDKDFNNEADTPDNFQSRRPNTSFCFLDIRSPGLGDTAMYLCATSRDHVTAGGGETQYFGPGTRLLVL.

In its sample, this clonotype was seen many times. The gene calls are TRBV4-1 and TRBJ2-5; 7 bases agree with TRBD1. Trimming removed 4 bases from V and 1 base from J; junction bases left unmatched: 6. Looked up from germline, CDR1 is MGHRA and CDR2 is YSYEKL. The CDR3 covers 15 residues. CDR3 amino acids: CASSPGTEGQETQYF. CDR3 sequence (DNA): TGCGCCAGCAGCCCGGGGACAGAAGGCCAAGAGACCCAGTACTTC.

This clonotype was seen many times. V usage is TRBV6-2 or TRBV6-3 and J usage is TRBJ2-5; 10 positions match TRBD2. J was trimmed by 1 base and V by 10 bases; bases with no gene match: 3. Per the germline V gene, CDR1 is MNHEY and CDR2 is SVGEGT. CDR3 length: 13 residues. CDR3 region: CAIGLAAQETQYF. The CDR3 DNA follows: TGTGCCATTGGACTAGCGGCCCAAGAGACCCAGTACTTC.

The table lists this clonotype with a count of one. The chain joins TRBV7-2 to TRBJ2-2, with TRBD1 identical over 12 bases. Germline CDR1 is SGHTA and CDR2 is FQGNSA. The ends lost 1 base at V and 1 base at J; junction bases unmatched: 1. The CDR3 sequence is 17 residues long. The CDR3 nucleotides are TGTGCCAGCAGCTTAGGGGACAGGGGGCTGAACACCGGGGAGCTGTTTTTT. It encodes CASSLGDRGLNTGELFF. Looking up the rest from reference TRBV7-2 and TRBJ2-2 gives the full variable domain: GAGVSQSPSNKVTEKGKDVELRCDPISGHTALYWYRQSLGQGLEFLIYFQGNSAPDKSGLPSDRFSAERTGGSVSTLTIQRTQQEDSAVYLCASSLGDRGLNTGELFFGEGSRLTVL.

V is TRBV10-1 and J is TRBJ2-5; D possibly corresponds to TRBD2 (6 bases). This CDR3 is built from 12 residues. Trimming pared 6 bases from V and 7 bases from J, leaving 12 bases between. Germline CDR1 reads WNHNN; CDR2 reads SYGVQD (reference sequence). CDR3 nucleotides: TGCGCCAGCAGCTTAACCGGGGGGACCCAGTACTTC. Translation: CASSLTGGTQYF.

This sequence joins TRBV2 and TRBJ1-6; TRBD1 might be the D (6 bases). Germline CDR1 and CDR2: SNHLY and FYNNEI. The CDR3 has 13 residues. V was clipped by 7 bases and J by 7 bases, with 11 bases between them. The CDR3 coding sequence is TGTGCCAGCATGGCCAGGGGAAATTCACCCCTCCACTTT. This sequence encodes CASMARGNSPLHF.

The chain has TRBV6-4 and TRBJ1-2; the D is unclear. The CDR3 totals 16 residues. The germline gives CDR1 MRHNA, CDR2 SNTAGT. The germline V and J ends were trimmed by 0 bases and 6 bases, with 17 bases remaining between them. CDR3 sequence reads: CASSDSDQATEDGYTF. CDR3 DNA: TGTGCCAGCAGTGACTCTGATCAAGCCACAGAAGATGGCTACACCTTC.

This clonotype has at least ten counts. The rearrangement links TRBV9 to TRBJ1-5; 7 positions match TRBD1. CDR3 length: 15 residues. The junction had 4 bases not matched to a gene; V was cut back by 0 bases and J by 4 bases. The germline V gene has CDR1 SGDLS and CDR2 YYNGEE. DNA for the CDR3: TGTGCCAGCAGCGTAGTTCGGGACAGAAATCAGCCCCAGCATTTT. Its protein product is CASSVVRDRNQPQHF.

The rearrangement uses TRBV24-1 and TRBJ2-3; D is unclear. CDR3 size: 15 residues. In germline, CDR1 is KGHDR, CDR2 SFDVKD. V was cut by 1 base and J by 1 base, with 8 bases left in between. The CDR3 spells CATSDFARGTDTQYF. The CDR3 DNA reads TGTGCCACCAGTGATTTCGCCAGAGGCACAGATACGCAGTATTTT.

The DNA for the CDR3 is TGTGCCACCAGTGATGCTAGCTCTGGGGCCAACGTCCTGACTTTC. Translated, it gives CATSDASSGANVLTF. The chain uses TRBV24-1 and TRBJ2-6; D is uncertain. The CDR3 is 15 amino acids. Germline values: CDR1 KGHDR, CDR2 SFDVKD. V was pared by 3 bases and J by 0 bases, with 5 bases between.

This clonotype was seen many times. The CDR3 DNA reads TGTGCCAGCTCCGCAGTAGGTACCGGGGAGCTGTTTTTT. Translation gives CASSAVGTGELFF. This chain uses TRBV6-4 with TRBJ2-2; no clear D. Trimming left V 8 bases short and J 5 bases short, with 12 bases between. CDR1 MRHNA and CDR2 SNTAGT come from the germline V gene. This CDR3 comprises 13 residues.

This chain joins TRBV25-1 and TRBJ2-7, with D uncertain. The CDR3 sequence is 8 residues long. Between the trimmed V and J ends, which lost 7 bases and 6 bases, there was a span of 1 base. Germline CDR1 is MGHDK and CDR2 is SYGVNS. The CDR3 spells CASTEQYF. CDR3 nucleotides: TGTGCCAGCACCGAGCAGTACTTC.

The rearrangement links TRBV20-1 to TRBJ1-6, with D perhaps TRBD1 (5 bases). This CDR3 has 13 residues. V lost 6 bases and J lost 4, with 10 bases in between. Germline values: CDR1 DFQATT, CDR2 SNEGSKA (reference sequence). The CDR3, as DNA: TGCAGTGCCACGGGGGGGTATAATTCACCCCTCCACTTT. Amino acid sequence: CSATGGYNSPLHF.

The J gene is TRBJ1-2, the V gene TRBV19; no clear D gene. Deletions cut 6 bases from V and 6 bases from J, with 11 bases between. CDR1 is LNHDA and CDR2 is SQIVND in the germline V gene (reference sequence). The CDR3 covers 12 residues. CDR3 region: CASRYSNDGYTF. The CDR3 DNA sequence: TGTGCCAGTAGGTATAGCAACGATGGCTACACCTTC.

This clonotype was counted a few times. V and J are TRBV7-9 and TRBJ2-7; no firm D call. Looked up from germline, CDR1 is SEHNR and CDR2 is FQNEAQ (reference sequence). The CDR3 has 15 amino acids. Trimming took 5 bases from V and 4 from J, leaving 18 bases between them. The CDR3 coding sequence is TGTGCCAGCAGCCCTGTTTTGGGGAAAGGTTACGAGCAGTACTTC. Protein product: CASSPVLGKGYEQYF.

V and J are TRBV7-3 and TRBJ2-7, with 10 positions matching TRBD1. The CDR3 runs to 14 residues. V lost 5 bases and J lost 4; bases outside the gene matches: 5. Germline CDR1 reads SGHTA; CDR2 reads FQGTGA. The CDR3 here is CASSVPDRGYEQYF. CDR3 bases: TGTGCCAGCAGCGTTCCGGACAGGGGGTACGAGCAGTACTTC.

The V gene is TRBV5-1, the J gene TRBJ2-7; D gene unclear. The germline CDR1 and CDR2 sequences are SGHRS and YFSETQ. This CDR3 has 16 residues. Deletions cut 0 bases from V and 0 bases from J, with 13 bases between. The CDR3 DNA sequence: TGCGCCAGCAGCTTGGGCCCGGGTCCTCCCTCCTACGAGCAGTACTTC. Translating gives CASSLGPGPPSYEQYF.

V is TRBV20-1 and J is TRBJ1-2; maybe TRBD1 (5 bases). Deletions cut 0 bases from V and 1 base from J, with 15 bases between. Per germline, CDR1 DFQATT and CDR2 SNEGSKA (reference sequence). This CDR3 spans 16 amino acids. The CDR3 nucleotides are TGCAGTGCTAGAGATAGGGGCAGGGCTCTTAACTATGGCTACACCTTC. Translating it yields CSARDRGRALNYGYTF.

This clonotype was counted between two and nine times. J is TRBJ2-7 and V is TRBV24-1, with 7 nucleotides matching TRBD1. This CDR3 comprises 16 residues. The V gene end was trimmed by 5 bases and the J gene end by 0 bases; junction bases not matched to a gene: 9. The V gene's germline CDR1 is KGHDR and CDR2 SFDVKD. The CDR3 DNA reads as TGTGCCACCAGTGGGGGGACAGCAGATCGCTCCTACGAGCAGTACTTC. It is translated as CATSGGTADRSYEQYF.

This clonotype was detected many times. The chain carries TRBV28 and TRBJ2-7; perhaps TRBD1 as D (6 bases). CDR1 and CDR2 (germline): MDHEN, SYDVKM. V dropped 7 bases and J dropped 3 bases, with 16 bases sitting between them. The CDR3 is 14 amino acids. CDR3: CASTEIGQSYEQYF. DNA for the CDR3: TGTGCCAGCACTGAAATCGGACAGAGCTACGAGCAGTACTTC.

The chain uses TRBV6-6 and TRBJ2-5; D possibly matches TRBD1 or TRBD2 (7 bases each). The germline gives CDR1 MNHNY, CDR2 SVGAGI (reference sequence). The V and J ends lost 5 bases and 7 bases respectively, with 20 bases between them. The CDR3 totals 15 residues. As DNA, the CDR3 is TGTGCCAGCAGTACCTCGGGGGGAGGGGGCTGGACCCAGTACTTC. Protein product: CASSTSGGGGWTQYF.

The V and J genes are TRBV6-6 and TRBJ2-7; 8 bases are shared with TRBD1. Per the germline V gene, CDR1 is MNHNY and CDR2 is SVGAGI (reference sequence). Trimming at V came to 6 bases and at J to 3 bases, leaving 10 bases not matched to a gene. The CDR3 runs to 15 residues. CDR3 DNA: TGTGCCAGCAGGGAGGGACAGGCTGGCATCTACGAGCAGTACTTC. Its translation is CASREGQAGIYEQYF.

The chain uses TRBV19 and TRBJ2-5, with a tentative D call TRBD1 (5 bases). The CDR3 loop spans 13 amino acids. Germline V CDR1 and CDR2: LNHDA, SQIVND (reference sequence). Trimming left V 4 bases short and J 7 bases short, with 13 bases between. CDR3 bases: TGTGCCAGTAGTAGGCGTTTCCAGGGGACCCAGTACTTC. It codes for CASSRRFQGTQYF.

This clonotype was counted many times. This rearrangement joins TRBV20-1 to TRBJ2-7, with a possible D match to TRBD2 (5 bases). Germline V gives CDR1 DFQATT, CDR2 SNEGSKA (reference sequence). The length of the CDR3 is 12 residues. DNA of the CDR3: TGCAGCCCCCTAGCTTCTTCGTACGAGCAGTACTTC. As protein: CSPLASSYEQYF.